Shown below are 25 T cell receptor beta chains from a single sample sequenced in a study of T cells after yellow fever vaccination. One entry per CDR3 protein, called by TCRdb with MiXCR from the 5' RACE reads. The sample records just under 600,000 distinct CDR3 sequences, roughly 14% being singletons. Sample: PBMCs, taken on the day of the yellow fever booster vaccination. The origin of the receptors is a man under 40 who received the YFV17D yellow fever vaccine.

This clonotype was seen only a few times. The gene calls are TRBV3-1 and TRBJ2-5; TRBD1 matches 8 bases. CDR3 length: 14 amino acids. Germline V gene data show CDR1 as LGHDT and CDR2 as YNNKEL (reference sequence). The V and J ends lost 4 bases and 4 bases, in that order; junction bases with no gene match: 5. CDR3 nucleotide sequence: TGTGCCAGCAGCCCAGGACAGGGCCCAGAGACCCAGTACTTC. It encodes CASSPGQGPETQYF.

This clonotype was counted only a few times. The chain employs TRBV9 and TRBJ1-1; 7 positions match TRBD1. The V gene end was trimmed by 4 bases and the J gene end by 3 bases; junction bases not matched to a gene: 9. The CDR3 has 15 residues. Germline-derived CDR1 and CDR2 are SGDLS and YYNGEE. The CDR3 loop reads CASSQGGGKYTEAFF. The CDR3 DNA reads TGTGCCAGCAGCCAGGGGGGCGGGAAGTACACTGAAGCTTTCTTT.

This chain links TRBV6-2 or TRBV6-3 with TRBJ2-7, with D possibly being TRBD1 (5 bases). There are 12 residues in the CDR3. Trimming left V 7 bases short and J 3 bases short, with 10 bases between. CDR1 and CDR2 from the germline V gene are MNHEY and SVGEGT. The CDR3 protein is CASKETDYEQYF. CDR3 bases: TGTGCCAGCAAAGAGACAGACTACGAGCAGTACTTC.

The V and J genes are TRBV20-1 and TRBJ2-2, with 9 bases identical to TRBD2. The CDR3 covers 15 residues. Germline loops: CDR1 DFQATT, CDR2 SNEGSKA (reference sequence). The J segment lost 1 base and the V segment lost 1 base, leaving 1 base of the junction unmatched. The chain's CDR3 is CSARGGRGNTGELFF. The DNA for the CDR3 is TGCAGTGCTAGAGGCGGGAGGGGGAACACCGGGGAGCTGTTTTTT.

This clonotype occurred a few times. The J gene is TRBJ2-1, the V gene TRBV28; 8 nucleotides match TRBD2. From germline, CDR1 is MDHEN and CDR2 SYDVKM. This CDR3 spans 14 amino acids. Trimming cost V 6 bases and J 4 bases; bases outside gene matches: 5. The chain's CDR3 is CASRPPGGYNEQFF. CDR3 nucleotide sequence: TGTGCCAGCAGGCCACCGGGGGGGTACAATGAGCAGTTCTTC.

V is TRBV5-1 and J is TRBJ2-7; D may be TRBD1 or TRBD2 (6 bases each). CDR1 and CDR2 from the germline V gene are SGHRS and YFSETQ. CDR3 length equals 13 residues. The V and J ends lost 4 bases and 10 bases respectively, with 18 bases between them. The CDR3 nucleotides read TGCGCCAGCAGCACCGACATGGGGGGCAACCAGTACTTC. This encodes CASSTDMGGNQYF.

This clonotype was detected only a few times. The CDR3 loop reads CSATFRRASYNEQFF. The CDR3 region has the DNA TGCAGTGCTACTTTTAGGAGGGCTTCCTACAATGAGCAGTTCTTC. V gene TRBV20-1 combines with J gene TRBJ2-1; D might be TRBD2 (6 bases). Germline loops: CDR1 DFQATT, CDR2 SNEGSKA (reference sequence). Trimming took off 4 bases at V and 1 base at J, with 14 bases between the two ends. The CDR3 covers 15 residues.

The chain employs TRBV20-1 and TRBJ2-3; D gene ambiguous. With 6 bases removed from V and 8 bases from J, the gap between germline ends came to 27 bases. CDR1 DFQATT and CDR2 SNEGSKA come from the germline V gene (reference sequence). There are 16 residues in the CDR3. The CDR3 is CSAKPIIMHSTSTQYF. DNA for the CDR3: TGCAGTGCCAAGCCCATTATCATGCACAGCACAAGTACGCAGTATTTT.

The J gene is TRBJ2-1, the V gene TRBV5-1; TRBD2 matches at 10 bases. Germline assignment: CDR1 SGHRS and CDR2 YFSETQ. CDR3 length: 15 residues. V was clipped by 0 bases and J by 8 bases; unmatched bases: 5. Here the CDR3 reads CASSLVLAGDYEQFF. CDR3 DNA sequence: TGCGCCAGCAGCTTGGTGCTAGCGGGAGACTATGAGCAGTTCTTC.

The chain recombines TRBV2 with TRBJ1-2, with D perhaps matching TRBD1 (5 bases). V lost 5 bases and J 4 bases, leaving 17 bases between the germline ends. The CDR3 runs to 15 residues. Germline loops: CDR1 SNHLY, CDR2 FYNNEI. The CDR3 protein is CASSKGDRRRYGYTF. The CDR3 DNA sequence: TGTGCCAGCAGTAAAGGGGACCGGCGCCGCTATGGCTACACCTTC. Combining the CDR3 with reference TRBV2 and TRBJ1-2 gives the whole variable domain EPEVTQTPSHQVTQMGQEVILRCVPISNHLYFYWYRQILGQKVEFLVSFYNNEISEKSEIFDDQFSVERPDGSNFTLKIRSTKLEDSAMYFCASSKGDRRRYGYTFGSGTRLTVV.

The chain uses TRBV4-3 and TRBJ2-7; TRBD1 aligns across 11 bases. With 2 bases clipped from V and 3 bases from J, the junction kept 3 bases outside the gene matches. The germline gives CDR1 LGHNA, CDR2 YSLEER. This CDR3 has 15 residues. CDR3 loop: CASSQPGQGVYEQYF. The CDR3 DNA follows: TGCGCCAGCAGCCAACCGGGACAGGGGGTCTACGAGCAGTACTTC.

The chain is built from TRBV4-2 and TRBJ2-7; D is undetermined. The CDR3 has 13 amino acids. CDR1 LGHNA and CDR2 YNFKEQ come from the germline V gene. The V end was cut by 0 bases, the J end by 4 bases, with 7 bases between. CDR3 in amino acids: CASSQDPKYEQYF. For the CDR3, the DNA is TGTGCCAGCAGCCAAGATCCGAAATACGAGCAGTACTTC.

J is TRBJ2-1 and V is TRBV27, with unresolved D. The CDR3 contains 13 residues. V lost 6 bases to trimming and J lost 6 bases, with 12 bases between them. Germline values: CDR1 MNHEY, CDR2 SMNVEV (reference sequence). CDR3 DNA sequence: TGTGCCAGCAGCCATAGGGCCAGCAATGAGCAGTTCTTC. Its translation is CASSHRASNEQFF.

The rearrangement uses TRBV28 and TRBJ2-4; D may match TRBD1 or TRBD2 (5 bases each). The germline gives CDR1 MDHEN, CDR2 SYDVKM. Trimming cost V 7 bases and J 8 bases, with 18 bases left between them. This CDR3 comprises 14 residues. The CDR3 protein is CASTSGSGGYIQYF. The CDR3, as DNA: TGTGCCAGCACCTCAGGGAGTGGTGGGTACATTCAGTACTTC. The complete variable domain, with remaining parts taken from reference TRBV28 and TRBJ2-4, reads DVKVTQSSRYLVKRTGEKVFLECVQDMDHENMFWYRQDPGLGLRLIYFSYDVKMKEKGDIPEGYSVSREKKERFSLILESASTNQTSMYLCASTSGSGGYIQYFGAGTRLSVL.

The chain joins TRBV18 to TRBJ2-7, with 8 nucleotides matching TRBD2. The CDR3 consists of 16 residues. In germline, CDR1 is KGHSH, CDR2 LQKENI. With V trimmed by 4 bases and J by 0 bases, 8 bases remained unmatched. The CDR3 loop reads CASSQTVSGSSYEQYF. The DNA for the CDR3 is TGTGCCAGCTCACAAACCGTGAGCGGGAGCTCCTACGAGCAGTACTTC.

This clonotype has only a few counts. This chain uses TRBV7-9 with TRBJ2-7; D ambiguous. Germline loops: CDR1 SEHNR, CDR2 FQNEAQ (reference sequence). The CDR3 consists of 12 residues. V lost 8 bases, J lost 3 bases, and 11 bases lay in between. Here the CDR3 reads CASQLMSYEQYF. CDR3 DNA sequence: TGTGCCAGCCAATTGATGAGCTACGAGCAGTACTTC.

This clonotype was detected ten times or more. The CDR3 reads CASSQGGPPSNQPQHF. CDR3 in DNA: TGTGCCAGCTCACAAGGGGGACCGCCGAGCAATCAGCCCCAGCATTTT. The gene calls are TRBV18 and TRBJ1-5; D is possibly TRBD1 (6 bases). Trimming left V 4 bases short and J 1 base short, with 14 bases between. The length of the CDR3 is 16 residues. The V gene's germline CDR1 is KGHSH and CDR2 LQKENI.

The chain links TRBV7-8 to TRBJ2-1; TRBD1 is a possible D gene (5 bases). This CDR3 region has 14 residues. Germline values: CDR1 SGHVS, CDR2 FQNEAQ. V lost 1 base to trimming and J lost 6 bases, with 10 bases between them. Written as DNA, the CDR3 is TGTGCCAGCAGCTTAGAGGGGCCGATCAATGAGCAGTTCTTC. As protein: CASSLEGPINEQFF.

This clonotype was found a few times. The rearrangement uses TRBV12-5 and TRBJ1-1; D call uncertain. Germline values: CDR1 LGHNT, CDR2 FRNRAP. The CDR3 consists of 13 residues. The ends were cut back, 3 bases at V and 4 bases at J, with 9 bases in the middle. CDR3 residues: CASGFDGITEAFF. The CDR3 DNA follows: TGTGCTAGTGGTTTCGATGGCATCACTGAAGCTTTCTTT.

This clonotype was observed a few times. The chain carries TRBV5-6 and TRBJ2-3; possible D gene TRBD1, 6 bases. V was cut by 6 bases and J by 1 base, with 12 bases left in between. The germline gives CDR1 SGHDT, CDR2 YYEEEE. The CDR3 extends over 14 amino acids. The CDR3 loop reads CASTLGAGTDTQYF. The CDR3 region has the DNA TGTGCCAGCACCCTGGGGGCCGGCACAGATACGCAGTATTTT.

The gene calls are TRBV20-1 and TRBJ2-1; a weak D match, TRBD2 (6 bases). CDR1 and CDR2 (germline): DFQATT, SNEGSKA (reference sequence). V lost 6 bases, J lost 5 bases, and 14 bases lay in between. This CDR3 has 13 residues. CDR3 region: CSASGTSNNEQFF. The CDR3 nucleotides read TGCAGTGCGTCCGGGACTTCTAACAATGAGCAGTTCTTC.

The chain combines TRBV2 with TRBJ2-5; no clear D. The V gene lost 6 bases and the J gene lost 2 bases, with 10 bases spanning the gap. Germline CDR1 and CDR2: SNHLY and FYNNEI. The CDR3 is 13 amino acids. The DNA of the CDR3 is TGTGCCAGCAGATTAAACAGTCAAGAGACCCAGTACTTC. Translating gives CASRLNSQETQYF.

This rearrangement joins TRBV7-8 to TRBJ1-1, with D maybe TRBD1 (6 bases). The CDR3 is 14 amino acids. CDR1 and CDR2 from the germline V gene are SGHVS and FQNEAQ. Trimming stripped 4 bases from V and 4 bases from J, with 13 bases between. CDR3 nucleotides: TGTGCCAGCAGCTCGCAGCCGGGGGCCACTGAAGCTTTCTTT. Protein sequence: CASSSQPGATEAFF.

This clonotype was detected a few times. This chain links TRBV28 with TRBJ1-1; a possible D gene is TRBD1 (6 bases). From germline, CDR1 is MDHEN and CDR2 SYDVKM. Deletions cut 6 bases from V and 1 base from J, with 12 bases between. The CDR3 is made up of 14 amino acids. CDR3 sequence (DNA): TGTGCCAGCAGACATGGGACACCGAACACTGAAGCTTTCTTT. As protein: CASRHGTPNTEAFF.

This clonotype was picked up a small number of times. The V gene is TRBV5-1, the J gene TRBJ2-1; TRBD2 is a possible D gene (5 bases). V was shortened by 2 bases and J by 4 bases, with 13 bases between the two germline ends. The CDR3 is made up of 15 amino acids. Germline-derived CDR1 and CDR2 are SGHRS and YFSETQ. The CDR3 nucleotides read TGCGCCAGCAGCTTCTCAGCGGACTTTTACAATGAGCAGTTCTTC. Translating gives CASSFSADFYNEQFF.